This T cell receptor beta chain derives from a study of radiotherapy plus CTLA-4 blockade in lung cancer (dated by TCRdb to 2016 to 2019). Study-wide context: Objective responses were observed in roughly a sixth of enrolled patients, and disease control was achieved in roughly 29%. Broad study findings and their caveats: After treatment with radiotherapy and ipilimumab, TCR clones that originated in tumors expanded in peripheral blood. Increased serum interferon-beta after radiation, together with early dynamic changes in blood T cell clones, were reported to be the strongest predictors of response.

Receptor libraries were prepared by the immunoSEQ multiplex PCR assay. TCRdb limited this immuneACCESS table to in-frame rearrangements with V and J called. A share of clones is missing; checked studies link under half to unresolved V genes, and the rest is unexplained. This sample lists 40,000 to 50,000 clones; about 75% were detected once. Clones ranked in the top ten supply around 8.9% of the sample. Remarks on this clone: There is no known antigen for this receptor. Base-call qualities are not available, and no considerably larger clone is one nucleotide away.

Compared with germline, V lacks 5 bases and J lacks 2 bases; bases without a gene match: 7. The germline V gene sets CDR1 to LGHNT and CDR2 to FRNRAP. The CDR3 numbers 15 residues from cysteine through phenylalanine. The sequence is cut down to CDR3 DNA, 45 bases in frame from base 1. Focal radiation therapy combined with CTLA-4 blockade (ipilimumab) was tested in patients with chemo-refractory metastatic non-small-cell lung cancer. The material sequenced was peripheral blood, taken from a patient treated with radiotherapy plus ipilimumab. The sequence joins TRBV12-5 to TRBJ1-1; 8 bases in between match TRBD1. This TCR derives from a human donor with non-small cell lung cancer who had stable disease on radiotherapy plus ipilimumab. The bases are TGTGCTAGTGGTGCCAGACAGGGGTATAACACTGAAGCTTTCTTT. Its protein reads: CASGARQGYNTEAFF. The variable domain in full, with residues beyond the CDR3 obtained from the reference TRBV12-5 and TRBJ1-1 genes, is DARVTQTPRHKVTEMGQEVTMRCQPILGHNTVFWYRQTMMQGLELLAYFRNRAPLDDSGMPKDRFSAEMPDATLATLKIQPSEPRDSAVYFCASGARQGYNTEAFFGQGTRLTVV.